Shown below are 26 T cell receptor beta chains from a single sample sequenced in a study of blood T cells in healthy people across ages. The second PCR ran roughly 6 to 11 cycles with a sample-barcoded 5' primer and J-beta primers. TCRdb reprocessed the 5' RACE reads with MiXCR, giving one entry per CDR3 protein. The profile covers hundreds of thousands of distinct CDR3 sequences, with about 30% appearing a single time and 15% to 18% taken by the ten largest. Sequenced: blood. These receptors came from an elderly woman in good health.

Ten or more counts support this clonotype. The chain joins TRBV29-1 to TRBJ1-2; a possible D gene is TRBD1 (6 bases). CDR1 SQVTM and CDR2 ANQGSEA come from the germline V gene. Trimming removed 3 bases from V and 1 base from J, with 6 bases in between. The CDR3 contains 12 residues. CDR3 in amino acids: CSVEDSNYGYTF. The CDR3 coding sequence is TGCAGCGTTGAGGACAGTAACTATGGCTACACCTTC.

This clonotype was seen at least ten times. The chain's CDR3 is CSARIPENIQYF. In DNA, the CDR3 is TGCAGTGCTAGGATTCCTGAAAACATTCAGTACTTC. The chain has TRBV20-1 and TRBJ2-4; no clear D gene. V was shortened by 3 bases and J by 5 bases, with 8 bases between the two germline ends. The length of the CDR3 is 12 residues. Germline assignment: CDR1 DFQATT and CDR2 SNEGSKA (reference sequence).

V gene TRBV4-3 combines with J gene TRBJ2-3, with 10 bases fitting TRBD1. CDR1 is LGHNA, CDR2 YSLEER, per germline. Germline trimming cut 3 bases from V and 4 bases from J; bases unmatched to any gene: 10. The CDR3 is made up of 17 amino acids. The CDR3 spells CASSQKTGTGVPDTQYF. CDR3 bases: TGCGCCAGCAGCCAGAAGACCGGGACAGGGGTTCCAGATACGCAGTATTTT.

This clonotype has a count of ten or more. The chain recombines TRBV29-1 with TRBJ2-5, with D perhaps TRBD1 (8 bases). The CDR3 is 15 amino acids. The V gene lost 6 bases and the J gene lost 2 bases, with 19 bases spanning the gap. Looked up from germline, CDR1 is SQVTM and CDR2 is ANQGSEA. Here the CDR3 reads CSVKNGGDRQETQYF. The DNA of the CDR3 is TGCAGCGTCAAAAATGGGGGGGACAGGCAAGAGACCCAGTACTTC.

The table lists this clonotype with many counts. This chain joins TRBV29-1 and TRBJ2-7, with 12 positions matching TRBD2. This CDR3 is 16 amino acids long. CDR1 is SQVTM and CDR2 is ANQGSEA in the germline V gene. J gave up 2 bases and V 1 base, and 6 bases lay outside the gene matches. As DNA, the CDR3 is TGCAGCGTTGAAGGGGGTACTAGCGGGGGGCCCTACGAGCAGTACTTC. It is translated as CSVEGGTSGGPYEQYF.

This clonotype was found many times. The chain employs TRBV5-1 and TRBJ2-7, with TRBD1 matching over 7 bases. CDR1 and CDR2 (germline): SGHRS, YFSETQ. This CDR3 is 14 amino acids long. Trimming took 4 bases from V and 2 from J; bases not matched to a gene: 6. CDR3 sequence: CASSPGQVTYEQYF. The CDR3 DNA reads TGCGCCAGCAGCCCAGGACAGGTCACCTACGAGCAGTACTTC.

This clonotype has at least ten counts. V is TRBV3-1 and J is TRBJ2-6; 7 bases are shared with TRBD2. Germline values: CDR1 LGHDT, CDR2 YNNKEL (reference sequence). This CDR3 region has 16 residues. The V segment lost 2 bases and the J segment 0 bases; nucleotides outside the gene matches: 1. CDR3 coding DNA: TGTGCCAGCAGCCAATCGGGGGGCTCTGGGGCCAACGTCCTGACTTTC. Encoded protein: CASSQSGGSGANVLTF.

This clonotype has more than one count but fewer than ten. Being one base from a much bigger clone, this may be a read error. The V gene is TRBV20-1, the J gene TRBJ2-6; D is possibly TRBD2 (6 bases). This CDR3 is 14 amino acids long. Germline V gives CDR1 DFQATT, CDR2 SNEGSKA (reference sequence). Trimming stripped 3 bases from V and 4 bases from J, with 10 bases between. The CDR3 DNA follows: TGCAGTGCTAGGGGGACTTCGGGGGCCAACGTCCTGACTTTC. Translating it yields CSARGTSGANVLTF.

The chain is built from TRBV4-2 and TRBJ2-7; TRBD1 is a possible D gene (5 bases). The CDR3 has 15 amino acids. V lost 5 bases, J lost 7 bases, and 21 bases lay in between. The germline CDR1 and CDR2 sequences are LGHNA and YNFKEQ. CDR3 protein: CASSGKGQGFDEQYF. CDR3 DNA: TGTGCCAGCAGCGGAAAGGGGCAGGGATTCGATGAGCAGTACTTC.

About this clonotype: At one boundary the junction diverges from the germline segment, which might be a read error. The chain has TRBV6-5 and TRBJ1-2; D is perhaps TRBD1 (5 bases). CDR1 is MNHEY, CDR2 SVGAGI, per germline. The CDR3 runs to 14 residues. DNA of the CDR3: TGTGCGAGCAGGTACTCAGGGCTAACCTATGGCTACACCTTC. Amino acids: CASRYSGLTYGYTF.

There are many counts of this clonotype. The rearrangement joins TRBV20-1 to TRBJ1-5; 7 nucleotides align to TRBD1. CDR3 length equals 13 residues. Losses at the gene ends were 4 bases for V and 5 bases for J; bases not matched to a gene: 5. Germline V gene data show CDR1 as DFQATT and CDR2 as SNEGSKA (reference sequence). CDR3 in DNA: TGCAGTGCTAACAGGGGACTCGATCAGCCCCAGCATTTT. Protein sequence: CSANRGLDQPQHF.

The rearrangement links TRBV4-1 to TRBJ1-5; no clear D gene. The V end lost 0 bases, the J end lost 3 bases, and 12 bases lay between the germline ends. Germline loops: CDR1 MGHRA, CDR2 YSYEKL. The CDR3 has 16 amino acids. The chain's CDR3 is CASSQDRAGYNQPQHF. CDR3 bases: TGCGCCAGCAGCCAAGATAGGGCAGGTTACAATCAGCCCCAGCATTTT.

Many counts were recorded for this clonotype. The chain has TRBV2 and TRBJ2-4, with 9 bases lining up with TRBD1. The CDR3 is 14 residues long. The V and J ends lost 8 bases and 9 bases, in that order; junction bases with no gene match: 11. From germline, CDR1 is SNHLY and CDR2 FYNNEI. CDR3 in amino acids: CASAWRDRVSIQYF. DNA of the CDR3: TGTGCCAGCGCCTGGCGGGACAGGGTTTCCATTCAGTACTTC.

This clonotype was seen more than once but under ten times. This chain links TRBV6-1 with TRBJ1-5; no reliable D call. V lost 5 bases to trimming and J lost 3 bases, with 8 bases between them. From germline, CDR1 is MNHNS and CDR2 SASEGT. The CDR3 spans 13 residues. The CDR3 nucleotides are TGTGCCAGCAGTCGCCGGGACAATCAGCCCCAGCATTTT. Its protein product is CASSRRDNQPQHF.

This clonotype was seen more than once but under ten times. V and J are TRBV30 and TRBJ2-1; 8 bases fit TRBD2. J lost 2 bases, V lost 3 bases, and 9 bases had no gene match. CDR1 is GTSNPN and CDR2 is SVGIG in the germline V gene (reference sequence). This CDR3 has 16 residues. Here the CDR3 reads CAWRGKAGEPYNEQFF. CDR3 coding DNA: TGTGCCTGGAGGGGAAAAGCGGGGGAACCCTACAATGAGCAGTTCTTC.

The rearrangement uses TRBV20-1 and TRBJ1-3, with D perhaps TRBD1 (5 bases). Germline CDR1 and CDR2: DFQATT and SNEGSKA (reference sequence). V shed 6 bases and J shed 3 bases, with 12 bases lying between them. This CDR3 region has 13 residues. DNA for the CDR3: TGCAGTGCCCCCTGGGGGATTGGAAACACCATATATTTT. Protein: CSAPWGIGNTIYF.

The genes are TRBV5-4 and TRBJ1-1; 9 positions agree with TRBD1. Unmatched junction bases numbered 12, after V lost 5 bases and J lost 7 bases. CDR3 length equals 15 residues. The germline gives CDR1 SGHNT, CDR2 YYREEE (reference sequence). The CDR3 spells CASSNGQGRLSEAFF. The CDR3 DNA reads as TGTGCCAGCAGTAACGGACAGGGGCGGCTCAGTGAAGCTTTCTTT.

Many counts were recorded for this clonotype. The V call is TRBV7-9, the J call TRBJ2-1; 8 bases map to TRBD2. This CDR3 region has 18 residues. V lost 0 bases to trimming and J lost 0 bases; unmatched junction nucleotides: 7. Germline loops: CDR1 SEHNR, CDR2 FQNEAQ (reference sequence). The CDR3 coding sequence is TGTGCCAGCAGCTTAGCGCTTTCGGGGGGGCCCTCCTACAATGAGCAGTTCTTC. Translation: CASSLALSGGPSYNEQFF. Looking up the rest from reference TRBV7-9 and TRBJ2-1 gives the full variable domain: DTGVSQNPRHKITKRGQNVTFRCDPISEHNRLYWYRQTLGQGPEFLTYFQNEAQLEKSRLLSDRFSAERPKGSFSTLEIQRTEQGDSAMYLCASSLALSGGPSYNEQFFGPGTRLTVL.

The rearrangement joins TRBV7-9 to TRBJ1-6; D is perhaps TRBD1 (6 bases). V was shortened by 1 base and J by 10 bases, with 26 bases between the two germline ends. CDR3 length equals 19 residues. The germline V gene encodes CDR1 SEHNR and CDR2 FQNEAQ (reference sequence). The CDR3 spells CASSLGGVAGVGFGSPLHF. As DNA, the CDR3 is TGTGCCAGCAGCTTAGGCGGCGTCGCAGGGGTAGGATTTGGATCACCCCTCCACTTT.

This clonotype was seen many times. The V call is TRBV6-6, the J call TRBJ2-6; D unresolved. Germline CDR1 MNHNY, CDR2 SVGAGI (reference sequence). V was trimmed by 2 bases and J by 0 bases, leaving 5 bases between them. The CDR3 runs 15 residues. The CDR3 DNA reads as TGTGCCAGCAGTTACGAATTCTCTGGGGCCAACGTCCTGACTTTC. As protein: CASSYEFSGANVLTF.

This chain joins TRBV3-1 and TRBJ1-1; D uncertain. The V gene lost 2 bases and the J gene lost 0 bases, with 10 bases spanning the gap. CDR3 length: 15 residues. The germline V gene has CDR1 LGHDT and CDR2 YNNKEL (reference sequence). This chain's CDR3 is CASSQNFLMNTEAFF. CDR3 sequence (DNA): TGTGCCAGCAGCCAAAACTTTCTGATGAACACTGAAGCTTTCTTT.

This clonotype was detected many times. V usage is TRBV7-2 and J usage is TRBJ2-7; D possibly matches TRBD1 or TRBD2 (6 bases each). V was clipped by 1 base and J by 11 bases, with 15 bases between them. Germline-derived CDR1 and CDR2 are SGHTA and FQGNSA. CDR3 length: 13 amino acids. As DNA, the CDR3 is TGTGCCAGCAGCTTAGGGAGGGGGGCCCACGAGTACTTC. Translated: CASSLGRGAHEYF.

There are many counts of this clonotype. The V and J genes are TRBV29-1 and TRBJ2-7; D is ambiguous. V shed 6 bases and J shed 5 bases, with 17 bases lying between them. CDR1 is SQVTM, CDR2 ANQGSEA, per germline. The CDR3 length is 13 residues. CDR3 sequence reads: CSVAFGPIDEQYF. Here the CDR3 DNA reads TGCAGCGTCGCGTTCGGCCCCATCGACGAGCAGTACTTC.

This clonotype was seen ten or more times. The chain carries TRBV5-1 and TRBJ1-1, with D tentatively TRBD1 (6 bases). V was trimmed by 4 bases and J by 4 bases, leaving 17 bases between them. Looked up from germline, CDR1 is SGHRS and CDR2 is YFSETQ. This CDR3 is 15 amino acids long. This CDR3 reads CASSQRTGLGTEAFF. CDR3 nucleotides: TGCGCCAGCAGCCAACGAACAGGGTTAGGCACTGAAGCTTTCTTT. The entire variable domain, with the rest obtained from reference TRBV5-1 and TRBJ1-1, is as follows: KAGVTQTPRYLIKTRGQQVTLSCSPISGHRSVSWYQQTPGQGLQFLFEYFSETQRNKGNFPGRFSGRQFSNSRSEMNVSTLELGDSALYLCASSQRTGLGTEAFFGQGTRLTVV.

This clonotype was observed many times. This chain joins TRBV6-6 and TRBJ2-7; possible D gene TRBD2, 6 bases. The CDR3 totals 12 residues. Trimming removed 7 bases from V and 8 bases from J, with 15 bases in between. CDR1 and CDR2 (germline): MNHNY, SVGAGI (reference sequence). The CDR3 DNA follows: TGTGCCAGCATCTCCCCCGGGAGTCAGCAGTACTTC. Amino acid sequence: CASISPGSQQYF.

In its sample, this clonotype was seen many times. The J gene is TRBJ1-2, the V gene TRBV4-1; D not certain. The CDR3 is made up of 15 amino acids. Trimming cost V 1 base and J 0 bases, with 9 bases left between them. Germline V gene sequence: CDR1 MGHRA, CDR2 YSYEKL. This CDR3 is CASSQVVEPNYGYTF. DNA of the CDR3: TGCGCCAGCAGCCAAGTGGTGGAACCTAACTATGGCTACACCTTC.